A single TCR beta chain is shown here with its context. What it binds is unknown. These data originate in a study of cytomegalovirus exposure and HLA in healthy donors. Whole-study findings and limits: Sequencing likely produced, as an artifact, a cluster of highly shared sequence variants.

It was with 60 Vbeta and 13 Jbeta primers that the PCR ran. Some clones are missing from TCRdb's copy, which holds only in-frame ones; the method was immunoSEQ multiplex PCR. The table has 200,000 to 250,000 clones, approximately 80% seen once. Per the germline V gene, CDR1 is SGHRS and CDR2 is YFSETQ. The CDR3 sequence is 14 residues long. Trimming removed 0 bases from V and 6 bases from J, with 10 bases in between. V and J are TRBV5-1 and TRBJ2-1; a weak D match, TRBD2 (7 bases). This receptor was taken from a boy aged 2 to 10 in good health and CMV-seronegative. The source material was PBMCs. This CDR3 reads CASSLVGGVNEQFF. The CDR3 bases are TGCGCCAGCAGCTTGGTAGGGGGGGTCAATGAGCAGTTCTTC. Supplemented by reference TRBV5-1 and TRBJ2-1, the full variable domain reads KAGVTQTPRYLIKTRGQQVTLSCSPISGHRSVSWYQQTPGQGLQFLFEYFSETQRNKGNFPGRFSGRQFSNSRSEMNVSTLELGDSALYLCASSLVGGVNEQFFGPGTRLTVL.